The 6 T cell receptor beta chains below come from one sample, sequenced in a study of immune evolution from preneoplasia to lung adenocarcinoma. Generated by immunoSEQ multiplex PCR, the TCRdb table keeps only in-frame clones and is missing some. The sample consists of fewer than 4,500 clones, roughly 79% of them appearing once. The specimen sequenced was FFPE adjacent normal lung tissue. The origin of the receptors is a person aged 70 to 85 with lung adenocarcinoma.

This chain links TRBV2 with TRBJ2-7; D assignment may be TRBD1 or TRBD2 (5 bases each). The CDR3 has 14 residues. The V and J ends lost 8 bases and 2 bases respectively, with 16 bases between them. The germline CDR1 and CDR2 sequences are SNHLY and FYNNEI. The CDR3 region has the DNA TGTGCCAGCGGGACGGGAAGGGCCCCCTACGAGCAGTACTTC. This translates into CASGTGRAPYEQYF.

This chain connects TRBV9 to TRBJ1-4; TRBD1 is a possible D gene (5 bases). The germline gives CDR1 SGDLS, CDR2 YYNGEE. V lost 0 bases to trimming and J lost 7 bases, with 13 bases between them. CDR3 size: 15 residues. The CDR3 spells CASSVGGDGFEKLFF. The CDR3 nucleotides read TGTGCCAGCAGCGTAGGAGGGGATGGTTTTGAAAAACTGTTTTTT.

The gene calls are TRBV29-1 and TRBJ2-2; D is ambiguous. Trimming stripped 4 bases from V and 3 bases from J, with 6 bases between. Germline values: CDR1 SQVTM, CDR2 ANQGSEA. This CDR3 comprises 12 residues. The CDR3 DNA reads TGCAGCGTTGTGGGCCACACCGGGGAGCTGTTTTTT. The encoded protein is CSVVGHTGELFF.

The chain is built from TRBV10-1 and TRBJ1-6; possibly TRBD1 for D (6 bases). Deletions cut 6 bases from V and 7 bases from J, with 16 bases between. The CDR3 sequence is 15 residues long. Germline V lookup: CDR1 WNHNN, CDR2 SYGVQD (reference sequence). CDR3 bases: TGCGCCAGCAGACAGGGTACAGTATACAATTCACCCCTCCACTTT. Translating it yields CASRQGTVYNSPLHF.

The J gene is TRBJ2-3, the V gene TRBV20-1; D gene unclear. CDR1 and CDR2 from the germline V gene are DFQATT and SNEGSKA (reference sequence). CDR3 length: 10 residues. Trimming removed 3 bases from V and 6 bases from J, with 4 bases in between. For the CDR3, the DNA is TGCAGTGCTAGGGGCGATACGCAGTATTTT. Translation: CSARGDTQYF.

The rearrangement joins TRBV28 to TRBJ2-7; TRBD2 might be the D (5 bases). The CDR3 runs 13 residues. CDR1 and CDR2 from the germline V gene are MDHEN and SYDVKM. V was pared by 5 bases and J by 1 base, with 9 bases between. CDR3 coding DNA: TGTGCCAGCAGTCGGACTCGATCCTACGAGCAGTACTTC. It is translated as CASSRTRSYEQYF.